The 17 T cell receptor beta chains given below trace back to one sample, sequenced in a study of blood T cell repertoires in COVID-19. Here immunoSEQ multiplex PCR was the method, and the copy in TCRdb shows in-frame clones only, minus some. This sample has fewer than 500,000 clones, with more than 75% found just once. The sequencing sample was made of PBMCs or T cells enriched from blood (not recorded which). These receptors originate from a man in his thirties or forties who had recovered from COVID-19.

The chain links TRBV4-1 to TRBJ1-2, with 10 bases aligning to TRBD1. J gave up 6 bases and V 4 bases, and 8 bases lay outside the gene matches. Germline-derived CDR1 and CDR2 are MGHRA and YSYEKL. The CDR3 is made up of 15 amino acids. The CDR3 region has the DNA TGCGCCAGCAGCCCCCCGAGGGGGACAGGGGATGGCTACACCTTC. This encodes CASSPPRGTGDGYTF.

This rearrangement joins TRBV5-1 to TRBJ2-1; 8 nucleotides agree with TRBD1. J lost 2 bases, V lost 4 bases, and 5 bases had no gene match. From germline, CDR1 is SGHRS and CDR2 YFSETQ. This CDR3 comprises 15 residues. The CDR3 bases are TGCGCCAGCAGCATACGGACAGGGACCTACAATGAGCAGTTCTTC. Its translation: CASSIRTGTYNEQFF.

The rearrangement links TRBV11-2 to TRBJ1-4; D gene ambiguous. With 0 bases removed from V and 4 bases from J, the gap between germline ends came to 9 bases. The germline CDR1 and CDR2 sequences are SGHAT and FQNNGV. The CDR3 extends over 15 amino acids. The CDR3 nucleotides read TGTGCCAGCAGCTTAGATACGAGTCGTAATGAAAAACTGTTTTTT. Translation gives CASSLDTSRNEKLFF.

This chain joins TRBV9 and TRBJ2-7, with D unclear. The CDR3 sequence is 13 residues long. The V end was cut by 3 bases, the J end by 0 bases, with 7 bases between. The germline V gene has CDR1 SGDLS and CDR2 YYNGEE. In DNA form, the CDR3 reads TGTGCCAGCAGCGCAGGAAGCTCCTACGAGCAGTACTTC. It specifies CASSAGSSYEQYF.

As concerns this clone: At the DNA level, this CDR3 is encoded by other sequences in the same sample as well. CDR3 DNA sequence: TGCGCCAGCAGCTTGGGGCATTCCACAGATACGCAGTATTTT. Residues: CASSLGHSTDTQYF. This chain links TRBV5-1 with TRBJ2-3; no clear D. Germline V CDR1 and CDR2: SGHRS, YFSETQ. V gave up 0 bases and J gave up 2 bases, with 7 bases separating them. CDR3 length equals 14 residues.

This sequence joins TRBV14 and TRBJ1-2; tentative D call: TRBD1 (6 bases). Germline CDR1 reads SGHDN; CDR2 reads FVKESK. With 0 bases removed from V and 1 base from J, the gap between germline ends came to 15 bases. The CDR3 runs to 17 residues. The CDR3 nucleotides are TGTGCCAGCAGCCAAGATCGTTTGCAGGGGCTTAACTATGGCTACACCTTC. Amino acids: CASSQDRLQGLNYGYTF.

This clone has just one count. The chain is built from TRBV11-3 and TRBJ1-4; D remains unclear. Trimming stripped 2 bases from V and 8 bases from J, with 15 bases between. The germline V gene has CDR1 SGHNT and CDR2 YENEEA. This CDR3 spans 15 amino acids. This CDR3 reads CASSLTSPRGEKLFF. For the CDR3, the DNA is TGTGCCAGCAGCTTAACCTCTCCTAGAGGAGAAAAACTGTTTTTT.

V and J are TRBV7-9 and TRBJ1-3; possible D gene TRBD1, 5 bases. CDR3 length: 13 residues. Germline V gene sequence: CDR1 SEHNR, CDR2 FQNEAQ (reference sequence). Trimming removed 4 bases at V and 1 base at J, with 5 bases between. CDR3 in DNA: TGTGCCAGCAGCTCAGGGTCTGGAAACACCATATATTTT. It encodes CASSSGSGNTIYF. Full variable domain (rest looked up from reference TRBV7-9 and TRBJ1-3): DTGVSQNPRHKITKRGQNVTFRCDPISEHNRLYWYRQTLGQGPEFLTYFQNEAQLEKSRLLSDRFSAERPKGSFSTLEIQRTEQGDSAMYLCASSSGSGNTIYFGEGSWLTVV.

The chain carries TRBV30 and TRBJ2-1; 8 positions match TRBD1. The germline CDR1 and CDR2 sequences are GTSNPN and SVGIG (reference sequence). The trim removed 7 bases at V and 1 base at J, leaving 9 bases unmatched. The CDR3 totals 15 residues. This CDR3 reads CALRLGQGSYNEQFF. CDR3 DNA: TGTGCCTTGAGGTTAGGACAGGGATCCTACAATGAGCAGTTCTTC. The entire variable domain, with the rest obtained from reference TRBV30 and TRBJ2-1, is as follows: SQTIHQWPATLVQPVGSPLSLECTVEGTSNPNLYWYRQAAGRGLQLLFYSVGIGQISSEVPQNLSASRPQDRQFILSSKKLLLSDSGFYLCALRLGQGSYNEQFFGPGTRLTVL.

The genes are TRBV5-1 and TRBJ1-6, with 7 bases matching TRBD1. V shed 7 bases, J shed 9 bases, and the junction held 7 bases outside the gene matches. The CDR3 runs to 13 residues. Germline assignment: CDR1 SGHRS and CDR2 YFSETQ. This CDR3 is CASGSGGGSPLHF. The CDR3 DNA sequence: TGCGCCAGCGGATCAGGGGGTGGTTCACCCCTCCACTTT.

This clone was detected only once. The V and J genes are TRBV20-1 and TRBJ1-2; 8 bases are a match to TRBD1. This CDR3 contains 11 residues. Germline CDR1 DFQATT, CDR2 SNEGSKA (reference sequence). This CDR3 is CTNRTGCGYTF. The CDR3 DNA reads TGCACCAACAGGACAGGGTGCGGCTACACCTTC.

V gene TRBV7-2 combines with J gene TRBJ2-7, with D uncertain. This CDR3 comprises 13 residues. Looked up from germline, CDR1 is SGHTA and CDR2 is FQGNSA. Trimming cost V 2 bases and J 2 bases, with 7 bases left between them. The CDR3 region has the DNA TGTGCCAGCAGCTTAAACACACCCTACGAGCAGTACTTC. Translating it yields CASSLNTPYEQYF.

This clone was detected only once. The chain links TRBV29-1 to TRBJ2-3; 7 nucleotides match TRBD2. The CDR3 is 15 amino acids. J was trimmed by 2 bases and V by 4 bases; bases with no gene match: 9. Germline CDR1 and CDR2: SQVTM and ANQGSEA. The CDR3 sequence is CSVGSSGVTTDTQYF. For the CDR3, the DNA is TGCAGCGTTGGGTCCAGCGGGGTAACCACAGATACGCAGTATTTT.

The rearrangement joins TRBV15 to TRBJ2-3; 7 bases map to TRBD1. Unmatched junction bases numbered 4, after V lost 0 bases and J lost 4 bases. Germline-derived CDR1 and CDR2 are LNHNV and YYDKDF (reference sequence). The CDR3 covers 15 residues. The CDR3 DNA follows: TGTGCCACCAGCAGAGATAGACAGGGCGCAGATACGCAGTATTTT. Protein sequence: CATSRDRQGADTQYF.

This clone was seen a few times. The chain has TRBV15 and TRBJ1-3; tentatively, D is TRBD1 (5 bases). This CDR3 region has 18 residues. CDR1 and CDR2 from the germline V gene are LNHNV and YYDKDF (reference sequence). Trimming shortened V by 0 bases and J by 2 bases, and 17 bases separated the two germline ends. The CDR3 DNA sequence: TGTGCCACCAGCAGAGATCTACAGAGAGACAGACCTGGAAACACCATATATTTT. Its translation is CATSRDLQRDRPGNTIYF.

The V gene is TRBV11-2, the J gene TRBJ1-4; possible D gene TRBD1, 6 bases. Per germline, CDR1 SGHAT and CDR2 FQNNGV. The CDR3 sequence is 17 residues long. V was cut by 5 bases and J by 3 bases, with 19 bases left in between. CDR3 coding DNA: TGTGCCAGCAGCCATCAACCGGGGGGGGCCCCTAATGAAAAACTGTTTTTT. This sequence encodes CASSHQPGGAPNEKLFF.

CDR3 loop: CASSPGQDRPGYTF. CDR3 DNA: TGTGCCAGCAGCCCGGGCCAGGACAGGCCTGGCTACACCTTC. The chain has TRBV7-2 and TRBJ1-2; 7 nucleotides align to TRBD1. CDR3 size: 14 residues. From germline, CDR1 is SGHTA and CDR2 FQGNSA. The V segment lost 5 bases and the J segment 7 bases; nucleotides outside the gene matches: 10. The whole variable domain, remainder taken from reference TRBV7-2 and TRBJ1-2, is GAGVSQSPSNKVTEKGKDVELRCDPISGHTALYWYRQSLGQGLEFLIYFQGNSAPDKSGLPSDRFSAERTGGSVSTLTIQRTQQEDSAVYLCASSPGQDRPGYTFGSGTRLTVV.